Listed here are 15 T cell receptor beta chains from one sample, sequenced in a study of siplizumab effects on memory and regulatory T cells. Measured with immunoSEQ multiplex PCR; TCRdb has only the in-frame clones, and not every one. Of fewer than 120,000 clones in the sample, roughly 92% were seen once. The source material was CD4+ T cells sorted from blood. The receptors stem from a human donor in good health.

This clone has just one count. The V call is TRBV4-1, the J call TRBJ2-2, with D perhaps assigned TRBD1 or TRBD2 (5 bases each). This CDR3 has 16 amino acids. The V end was cut by 0 bases, the J end by 3 bases, with 11 bases between. Per germline, CDR1 MGHRA and CDR2 YSYEKL. CDR3: CASSQDRGIYTGELFF. CDR3 nucleotide sequence: TGCGCCAGCAGCCAAGATCGGGGCATCTACACCGGGGAGCTGTTTTTT.

The chain links TRBV19 to TRBJ1-3; D not resolved. V lost 3 bases and J 1 base, leaving 7 bases between the germline ends. This CDR3 has 14 residues. Germline V lookup: CDR1 LNHDA, CDR2 SQIVND (reference sequence). CDR3 in DNA: TGTGCCAGTAGTATCGGGGTTTCTGGAAACACCATATATTTT. Encoded protein: CASSIGVSGNTIYF.

J is TRBJ1-1 and V is TRBV7-2, with D uncertain. Trimming removed 2 bases at V and 1 base at J, with 11 bases between. CDR1 SGHTA and CDR2 FQGNSA come from the germline V gene. The CDR3 has 15 residues. The CDR3 loop reads CASSLWRSTNTEAFF. The CDR3 DNA reads TGTGCCAGCAGCTTATGGCGGAGCACGAACACTGAAGCTTTCTTT.

The chain has TRBV27 and TRBJ2-2; D ambiguous. The ends were cut back, 7 bases at V and 0 bases at J, with 18 bases in the middle. This CDR3 has 17 residues. CDR1 is MNHEY and CDR2 is SMNVEV in the germline V gene (reference sequence). In DNA, the CDR3 is TGTGCCAGCAAATCCGCAATCCATCCCGCGAACACCGGGGAGCTGTTTTTT. Translated, it gives CASKSAIHPANTGELFF.

The rearrangement links TRBV7-9 to TRBJ2-7, with TRBD1 identical over 10 bases. The V gene end was trimmed by 3 bases and the J gene end by 0 bases; junction bases not matched to a gene: 5. Germline V CDR1 and CDR2: SEHNR, FQNEAQ (reference sequence). The CDR3 is 16 residues long. CDR3 sequence: CASSFYRTGGSYEQYF. The CDR3 DNA reads TGTGCCAGCAGCTTTTACCGGACAGGGGGCTCCTACGAGCAGTACTTC.

This clone has only one observation. V usage is TRBV5-1 and J usage is TRBJ2-3; D remains ambiguous. The length of the CDR3 is 11 residues. Trimming cost V 6 bases and J 5 bases, with 7 bases left between them. CDR1 is SGHRS, CDR2 YFSETQ, per germline. CDR3 nucleotide sequence: TGCGCCAGCATGAGTCAAGATACGCAGTATTTT. Residues: CASMSQDTQYF.

Only one count was recorded for this clone. The chain uses TRBV10-3 and TRBJ2-7; possibly TRBD2 for D (6 bases). This CDR3 has 18 residues. Germline V gives CDR1 ENHRY, CDR2 SYGVKD. V was pared by 4 bases and J by 3 bases, with 25 bases between. The CDR3 bases are TGTGCCATCAGTGGAGGATCGTGGCGGGAAGGTAAAGGCTACGAGCAGTACTTC. This translates into CAISGGSWREGKGYEQYF.

The chain carries TRBV6-5 and TRBJ1-5; D perhaps matches TRBD1 (6 bases). With 2 bases removed from V and 6 bases from J, the gap between germline ends came to 8 bases. The CDR3 is 13 residues long. From germline, CDR1 is MNHEY and CDR2 SVGAGI. For the CDR3, the DNA is TGTGCCAGCAGTTACGGGGGGCGTCAGCCCCAGCATTTT. As protein: CASSYGGRQPQHF.

The V gene is TRBV5-4, the J gene TRBJ2-1; TRBD2 matches 7 bases. The germline V gene has CDR1 SGHNT and CDR2 YYREEE (reference sequence). The CDR3 contains 16 residues. V was pared by 0 bases and J by 2 bases, with 5 bases of the junction left unmatched. The CDR3 DNA reads as TGTGCCAGCAGCTTGGGCGGGAGTGGGACCTACAATGAGCAGTTCTTC. This encodes CASSLGGSGTYNEQFF.

The chain couples TRBV11-1 to TRBJ2-3; a weak D match, TRBD2 (6 bases). The germline V gene has CDR1 SGHAT and CDR2 FQDESV (reference sequence). The CDR3 covers 14 residues. V dropped 3 bases and J dropped 4 bases, with 11 bases sitting between them. Here the CDR3 DNA reads TGTGCCAGCAGCTTGGGCGGGGCGGCAGATACGCAGTATTTT. Amino acid sequence: CASSLGGAADTQYF.

The chain links TRBV20-1 to TRBJ2-1; D is ambiguous. This CDR3 has 11 amino acids. V lost 0 bases and J 6 bases, leaving 3 bases between the germline ends. The germline V gene encodes CDR1 DFQATT and CDR2 SNEGSKA (reference sequence). Here the CDR3 DNA reads TGCAGTGCTAGAGAAAGCAATGAGCAGTTCTTC. Translating gives CSARESNEQFF.

This chain joins TRBV27 and TRBJ1-1, with D unclear. This CDR3 spans 13 amino acids. Looked up from germline, CDR1 is MNHEY and CDR2 is SMNVEV (reference sequence). The V end lost 6 bases, the J end lost 6 bases, and 14 bases lay between the germline ends. The CDR3, as DNA: TGTGCCAGCAGGGTTTATGAAAGCGCTGAAGCTTTCTTT. This codes for CASRVYESAEAFF.

The CDR3 DNA reads as TGCAGTGCGCCGACAGGAGATGAGCAGTTCTTC. It codes for CSAPTGDEQFF. The chain joins TRBV20-1 to TRBJ2-1; possibly TRBD1 for D (6 bases). The CDR3 is made up of 11 amino acids. With 6 bases removed from V and 8 bases from J, the gap between germline ends came to 11 bases. Per germline, CDR1 DFQATT and CDR2 SNEGSKA (reference sequence).

CDR3 nucleotides: TGTGCCAGCTACGGGAGCTCCTACGAGCAGTACTTC. The encoded protein is CASYGSSYEQYF. The rearrangement links TRBV27 to TRBJ2-5; D perhaps matches TRBD2 (6 bases). Judging by the DNA end, TRBJ2-7 fits better; the J call may be wrong. Germline V gene data show CDR1 as MNHEY and CDR2 as SMNVEV (reference sequence). This CDR3 spans 12 amino acids.

This chain uses TRBV4-1 with TRBJ2-5; 9 bases are a match to TRBD1. The CDR3 is 15 amino acids. Trimming removed 0 bases from V and 4 bases from J; junction bases left unmatched: 3. Germline CDR1 is MGHRA and CDR2 is YSYEKL. The CDR3 coding sequence is TGCGCCAGCAGCCAAGAGAACAGGGGGCTAGAGACCCAGTACTTC. Translation gives CASSQENRGLETQYF.